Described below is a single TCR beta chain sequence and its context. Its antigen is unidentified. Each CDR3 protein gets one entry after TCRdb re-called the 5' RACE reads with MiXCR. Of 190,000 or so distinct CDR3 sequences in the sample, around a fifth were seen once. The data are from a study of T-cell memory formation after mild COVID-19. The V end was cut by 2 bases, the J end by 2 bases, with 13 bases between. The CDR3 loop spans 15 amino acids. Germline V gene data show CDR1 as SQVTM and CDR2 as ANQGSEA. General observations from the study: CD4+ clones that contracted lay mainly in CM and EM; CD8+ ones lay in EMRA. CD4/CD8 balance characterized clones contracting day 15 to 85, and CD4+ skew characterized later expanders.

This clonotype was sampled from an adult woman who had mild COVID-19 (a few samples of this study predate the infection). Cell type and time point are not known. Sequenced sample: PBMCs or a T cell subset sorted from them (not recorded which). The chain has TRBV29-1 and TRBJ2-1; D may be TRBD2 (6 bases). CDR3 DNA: TGCAGCGTTGAAACTCGGGCTAGCGCCTACAATGAGCAGTTCTTC. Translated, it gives CSVETRASAYNEQFF.